This T cell receptor beta chain was sequenced for a study of CD8+ T cells in alopecia areata. It was cDNA, reverse transcribed from extracted RNA, that served as the sequencing template. Clones were read by immunoSEQ multiplex PCR, and TCRdb kept only the in-frame ones, dropping some. In the table there are approximately 30,000 clones, around two thirds of which are singletons. The source is a human donor with alopecia areata. Input material: NKG2D-high CD8+ T cells sorted from blood.

DNA of the CDR3: TGTGCCAGCAGCGGGGCGAGGGGGGATACGCAGTATTTT. It codes for CASSGARGDTQYF. The chain couples TRBV9 to TRBJ2-3; the D gene is possibly TRBD1 (6 bases). V dropped 3 bases and J dropped 6 bases, with 11 bases sitting between them. This CDR3 spans 13 amino acids. Germline V gene sequence: CDR1 SGDLS, CDR2 YYNGEE.